This T cell receptor beta chain was obtained from a study of PD-1 blockade in classical Hodgkin lymphoma. Study-wide context: Intravenous nivolumab at 3 mg/kg was given to patients every 2 weeks.

Patients all relapsed after autologous stem cell transplantation, and there was variation in brentuximab vedotin exposure. The V gene lost 5 bases and the J gene lost 2 bases, with 6 bases spanning the gap. In germline, CDR1 is LNHDA, CDR2 SQIVND (reference sequence). The CDR3 covers 12 residues. TCRdb's copy holds only in-frame clones and misses some; the assay was immunoSEQ multiplex PCR. The sample has 10,000 to 15,000 clones, 84% seen once. The sequence was obtained from a human donor with classical Hodgkin lymphoma. The J gene is TRBJ1-2, the V gene TRBV19; D not certain. Sequencing used peripheral blood mononuclear cells (PBMCs), obtained at baseline. The CDR3 DNA follows: TGTGCCAGTAGTGCGCGAAACTATGGCTACACCTTC. Protein product: CASSARNYGYTF.